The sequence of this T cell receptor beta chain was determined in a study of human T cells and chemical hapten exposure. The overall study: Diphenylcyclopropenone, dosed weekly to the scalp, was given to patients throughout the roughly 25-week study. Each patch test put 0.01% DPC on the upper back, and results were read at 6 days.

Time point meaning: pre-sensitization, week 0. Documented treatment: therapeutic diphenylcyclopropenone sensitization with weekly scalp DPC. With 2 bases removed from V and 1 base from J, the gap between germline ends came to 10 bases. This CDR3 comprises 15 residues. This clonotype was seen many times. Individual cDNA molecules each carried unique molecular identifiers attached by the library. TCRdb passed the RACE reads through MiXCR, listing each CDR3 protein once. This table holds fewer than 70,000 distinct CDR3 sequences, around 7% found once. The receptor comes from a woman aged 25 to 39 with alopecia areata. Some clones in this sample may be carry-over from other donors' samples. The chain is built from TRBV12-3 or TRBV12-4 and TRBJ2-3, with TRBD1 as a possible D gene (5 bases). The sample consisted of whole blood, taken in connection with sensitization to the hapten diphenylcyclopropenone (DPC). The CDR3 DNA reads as TGTGCCAGCAGTTTAAACTGGGGCCGCACAGATACGCAGTATTTT. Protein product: CASSLNWGRTDTQYF.